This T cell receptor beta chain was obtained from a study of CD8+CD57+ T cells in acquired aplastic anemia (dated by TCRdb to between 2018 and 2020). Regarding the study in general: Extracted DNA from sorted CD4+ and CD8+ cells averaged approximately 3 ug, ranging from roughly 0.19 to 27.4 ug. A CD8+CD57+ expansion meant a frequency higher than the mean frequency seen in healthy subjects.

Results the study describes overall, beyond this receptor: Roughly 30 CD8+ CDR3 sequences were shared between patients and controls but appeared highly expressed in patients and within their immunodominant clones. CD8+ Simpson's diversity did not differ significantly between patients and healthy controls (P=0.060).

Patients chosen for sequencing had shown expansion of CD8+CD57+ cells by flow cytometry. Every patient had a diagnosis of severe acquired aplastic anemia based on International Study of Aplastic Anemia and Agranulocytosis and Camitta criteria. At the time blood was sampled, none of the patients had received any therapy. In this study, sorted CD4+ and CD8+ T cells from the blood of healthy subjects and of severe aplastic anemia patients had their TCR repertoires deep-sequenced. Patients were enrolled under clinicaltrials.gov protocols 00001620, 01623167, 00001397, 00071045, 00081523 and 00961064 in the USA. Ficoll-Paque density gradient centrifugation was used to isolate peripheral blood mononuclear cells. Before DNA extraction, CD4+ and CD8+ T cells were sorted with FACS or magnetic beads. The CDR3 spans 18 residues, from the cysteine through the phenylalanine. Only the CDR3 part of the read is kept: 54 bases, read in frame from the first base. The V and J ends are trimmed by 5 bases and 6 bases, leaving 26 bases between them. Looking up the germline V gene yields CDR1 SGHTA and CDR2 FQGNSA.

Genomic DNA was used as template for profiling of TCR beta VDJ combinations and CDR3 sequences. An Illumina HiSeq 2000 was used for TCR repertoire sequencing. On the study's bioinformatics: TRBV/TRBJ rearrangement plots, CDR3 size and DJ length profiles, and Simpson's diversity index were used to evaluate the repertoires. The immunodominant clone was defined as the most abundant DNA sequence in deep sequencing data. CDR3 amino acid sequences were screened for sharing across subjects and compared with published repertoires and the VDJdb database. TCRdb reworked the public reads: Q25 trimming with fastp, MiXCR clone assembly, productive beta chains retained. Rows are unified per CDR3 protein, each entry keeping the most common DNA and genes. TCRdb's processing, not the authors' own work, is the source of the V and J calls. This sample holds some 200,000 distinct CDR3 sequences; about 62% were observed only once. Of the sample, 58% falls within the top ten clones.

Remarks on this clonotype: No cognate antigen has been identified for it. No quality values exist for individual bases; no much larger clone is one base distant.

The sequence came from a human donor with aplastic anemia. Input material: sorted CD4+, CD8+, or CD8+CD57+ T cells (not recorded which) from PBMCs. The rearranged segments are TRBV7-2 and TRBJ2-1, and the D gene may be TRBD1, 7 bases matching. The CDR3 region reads CASSPDPRRDREFNEQFF. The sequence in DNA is TGTGCCAGCAGCCCCGACCCCAGGCGGGACAGAGAGTTCAATGAGCAGTTCTTC.